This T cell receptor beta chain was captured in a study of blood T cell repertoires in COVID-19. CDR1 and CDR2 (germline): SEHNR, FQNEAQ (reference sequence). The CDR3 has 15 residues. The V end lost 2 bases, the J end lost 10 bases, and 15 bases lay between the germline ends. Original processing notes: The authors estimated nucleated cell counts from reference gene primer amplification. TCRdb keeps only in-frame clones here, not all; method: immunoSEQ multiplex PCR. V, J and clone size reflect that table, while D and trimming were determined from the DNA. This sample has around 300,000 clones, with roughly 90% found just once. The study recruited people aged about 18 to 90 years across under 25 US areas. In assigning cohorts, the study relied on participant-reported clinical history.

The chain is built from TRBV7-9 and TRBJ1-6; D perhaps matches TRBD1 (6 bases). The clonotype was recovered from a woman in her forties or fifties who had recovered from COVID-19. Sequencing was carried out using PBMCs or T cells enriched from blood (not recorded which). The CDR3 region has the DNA TGTGCCAGCAGCTTAAAATCAGGGGAAGGATCACCCCTCCACTTT. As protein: CASSLKSGEGSPLHF.